This T cell receptor (beta chain) is from a study of glioma-infiltrating T cells after dendritic cell vaccination (dated by TCRdb to the mid-2010s). General notes on the study: A cohort of some 15 glioblastoma patients from Phase I and II dendritic cell vaccination trials was included, of whom 9 were newly diagnosed and 6 had recurrent disease. Between about 2003 and 2013, patients were given autologous tumor lysate-pulsed dendritic cell vaccination. To make the vaccine, monocyte-derived dendritic cells were cultured for under eight days with IL-4 and GM-CSF and then pulsed overnight with autologous tumor lysate. Patients received three intradermal dendritic cell vaccine injections at biweekly intervals in the arm below the axilla. Deep sequencing of TCR beta CDR3 regions was used to quantify tumor-infiltrating lymphocyte content and compare tumor and blood repertoires in dendritic cell-vaccinated glioblastoma patients. Survival after dendritic cell vaccination was correlated with TCR sequencing metrics, such as TIL content and the overlap between tumor and blood repertoires.

Study-wide conclusions, independent of this receptor: The three-group TCR overlap response model was characterized as speculative, and prospective validation of the model was stated to be required. After dendritic cell vaccination, a higher estimated pretreatment TIL content predicted longer time to progression and longer overall survival. The cohort was small and heterogeneous, with few patients having full blood and tumor sets and even fewer initial-recurrent tumor pairs. TCR clonality showed no direct relationship with survival, which suggests that a diverse polyclonal response may matter.

Using the immunoSEQ assay, TCRB CDR3 regions were amplified from roughly 2 micrograms of genomic DNA, or from all available DNA when less than that was on hand. Multiplex PCR used 60 forward primers for TCR V beta segments and 13 reverse primers for J beta segments. Synthetic control templates were spiked into each sample at limiting dilution to estimate reads per starting template. The Illumina HiSeq System generated 87 bp sequencing reads. In the authors' own workflow: PCR and sequencing errors were removed by a nearest neighbor algorithm that merged closely related sequences. TCR overlap was defined as the percentage of unique tumor TCR beta sequences that were also present in the same patient's peripheral blood. Imported from immuneACCESS, the table was reduced by TCRdb to in-frame sequences with V and J called. These copies leave out some clones; in studies compared against another copy, an unresolved V gene accounts for under half, and the cause of the remainder is not known. V, J and clone size are those of that table, while D and trimming were read from the DNA. This sample has tens of thousands of clones in its table, and around 85% of those were observed once. Clones ranked in the top ten supply over 6.5% of the sample.

Worth noting for this clone: Its antigen is still unknown. One base away there is no much larger clone; base qualities are not given.

From the cysteine through the phenylalanine, the CDR3 covers 14 amino acids. The kept DNA is CDR3 alone, 42 bases in frame from the first base. CDR1 and CDR2 are drawn from the germline V gene (reference sequence): MNHEY, SMNVEV. V trim: 5 bases; J trim: 3 bases; unmatched bases: 7. The meaning of the sample's time point label: after dendritic cell vaccination, including at tumor progression/relapse. Selection of patients required sufficient residual fresh-frozen tumor tissue and over two years of available survival data. Molecular status otherwise varied across the glioblastoma patients, but none of them carried an isocitrate dehydrogenase mutation. PBMC were collected before vaccination, two weeks after the third vaccination, and at tumor progression if tumor progression occurred. The Qiagen DNeasy Blood extraction Kit was used for extraction of genomic DNA.

The sequences come from blood, collected after dendritic cell vaccination. This receptor was obtained from a human donor with glioblastoma. The chain uses TRBV27 and TRBJ2-7; the junction holds 7 bases that match TRBD2. The DNA sequence follows: TGTGCCAGCAGTCTCGGCGGGAGAAGCTACGAGCAGTACTTC. Translated, this gives CASSLGGRSYEQYF.